Below are 21 T cell receptor beta chains sequenced from a single sample in a study of blood T cell repertoires in COVID-19. Only in-frame clones appear in the TCRdb table, and some are missing; sequencing was by immunoSEQ multiplex PCR. The sample yields about 180,000 clones, approximately 80% seen once. Sequenced input: peripheral blood. All receptors come from a human donor in a cohort sampled during active COVID-19.

In the case of this clone: At the DNA level, this CDR3 is encoded by other sequences in the same sample as well. This chain connects TRBV10-3 to TRBJ2-7; 15 bases agree with TRBD2. The germline V gene has CDR1 ENHRY and CDR2 SYGVKD. This CDR3 region has 15 residues. Trimming cost V 3 bases and J 4 bases; bases outside gene matches: 1. The CDR3 here is CAISDGLAGGYEQYF. CDR3 nucleotides: TGTGCCATCAGTGACGGACTAGCGGGAGGGTACGAGCAGTACTTC.

This clone was seen more than once but under ten times. The J gene is TRBJ2-2, the V gene TRBV11-2; 8 bases line up with TRBD1. V was clipped by 4 bases and J by 1 base; unmatched bases: 5. This CDR3 comprises 16 residues. CDR1 is SGHAT and CDR2 is FQNNGV in the germline V gene. CDR3 in DNA: TGTGCCAGCAGCTCGGCCGGGACAGGGAACACCGGGGAGCTGTTTTTT. This translates into CASSSAGTGNTGELFF.

This clone was seen a single time. The chain has TRBV21-1 and TRBJ2-2; the table names TRBD2, a call not compared with the DNA. TRBV21-1 is a pseudogene segment. The CDR3 spans 18 residues. CDR3 sequence: CASSKYSYVRANTGELFF. The CDR3 DNA sequence: TGTGCCAGCAGCAAATATTCTTACGTTAGAGCGAACACCGGGGAGCTGTTTTTT.

J is TRBJ2-3 and V is TRBV6-5, with 9 bases lining up with TRBD2. V was pared by 6 bases and J by 2 bases, with 6 bases of the junction left unmatched. The CDR3 is 15 residues long. The germline gives CDR1 MNHEY, CDR2 SVGAGI. The CDR3 loop reads CASSVTSGDTDTQYF. The CDR3 DNA reads TGTGCCAGCAGCGTGACTAGCGGAGACACAGATACGCAGTATTTT.

The chain combines TRBV7-2 with TRBJ2-1; D is possibly TRBD2 (6 bases). CDR1 SGHTA and CDR2 FQGNSA come from the germline V gene. The CDR3 contains 13 residues. The germline V and J ends were trimmed by 5 bases and 5 bases, with 10 bases remaining between them. Written as DNA, the CDR3 is TGTGCCAGCAGCCCCAGACTAGACAATGAGCAGTTCTTC. This encodes CASSPRLDNEQFF.

The rearrangement joins TRBV6-5 to TRBJ1-2; TRBD1 agrees at 12 bases. The length of the CDR3 is 16 residues. V lost 0 bases and J lost 7; bases outside the gene matches: 6. Per the germline V gene, CDR1 is MNHEY and CDR2 is SVGAGI. CDR3 region: CASSYSMGTGGFGYTF. CDR3 bases: TGTGCCAGCAGTTACTCGATGGGGACAGGGGGCTTTGGCTACACCTTC.

As to this clone: Other DNA sequences in the sample encode the same CDR3. CDR3 loop: CASSLTGGSYEQYF. As DNA, the CDR3 is TGTGCCAGCAGTTTGACAGGGGGGTCCTACGAGCAGTACTTC. The chain has TRBV28 and TRBJ2-7; 9 positions match TRBD1. Unmatched junction bases numbered 1, after V lost 3 bases and J lost 1 base. The CDR3 runs to 14 residues. CDR1 and CDR2 from the germline V gene are MDHEN and SYDVKM. The complete variable domain, with remaining parts taken from reference TRBV28 and TRBJ2-7, reads DVKVTQSSRYLVKRTGEKVFLECVQDMDHENMFWYRQDPGLGLRLIYFSYDVKMKEKGDIPEGYSVSREKKERFSLILESASTNQTSMYLCASSLTGGSYEQYFGPGTRLTVT.

The rearrangement uses TRBV7-2 and TRBJ1-1; 7 bases align to TRBD1. This CDR3 region has 14 residues. In germline, CDR1 is SGHTA, CDR2 FQGNSA. The ends lost 5 bases at V and 0 bases at J; junction bases unmatched: 3. The CDR3 coding sequence is TGTGCCAGCAGCCCTCAGGGGGTGAACACTGAAGCTTTCTTT. Protein product: CASSPQGVNTEAFF.

This chain connects TRBV19 to TRBJ2-1; no clear D gene. Trimming took off 7 bases at V and 7 bases at J, with 20 bases between the two ends. Germline assignment: CDR1 LNHDA and CDR2 SQIVND (reference sequence). This CDR3 comprises 15 residues. CDR3 DNA sequence: TGTGCCAGTACTCAAGCGAAAACTTCCAGAAATGAGCAGTTCTTC. It encodes CASTQAKTSRNEQFF. Supplemented by reference TRBV19 and TRBJ2-1, the full variable domain reads DGGITQSPKYLFRKEGQNVTLSCEQNLNHDAMYWYRQDPGQGLRLIYYSQIVNDFQKGDIAEGYSVSREKKESFPLTVTSAQKNPTAFYLCASTQAKTSRNEQFFGPGTRLTVL.

The rearrangement links TRBV3-1 (or the pseudogene TRBV3-2) to TRBJ1-2, with 8 bases that match TRBD1. After removal of 0 bases from V and 3 bases from J, the junction contained 6 bases not matched to a gene. Germline-derived CDR1 and CDR2 are LGHDT and YNNKEL (reference sequence). CDR3 length: 16 amino acids. The CDR3 protein is CASSQERDRTDYGYTF. In DNA, the CDR3 is TGTGCCAGCAGCCAAGAGAGGGACAGGACTGACTATGGCTACACCTTC.

The gene calls are TRBV3-1 (or the pseudogene TRBV3-2) and TRBJ2-1, with 9 positions matching TRBD2. The CDR3 spans 18 residues. V trimming: 1 base; J trimming: 2 bases; junction bases outside the gene matches: 9. CDR1 and CDR2 (germline): LGHDT, YNNKEL (reference sequence). CDR3 loop: CASSQGLVAGAPYNEQFF. The CDR3 DNA follows: TGTGCCAGCAGCCAAGGACTCGTAGCGGGAGCCCCCTACAATGAGCAGTTCTTC.

The chain combines TRBV10-3 with TRBJ2-7; 10 bases are a match to TRBD2. The V and J ends lost 7 bases and 0 bases, in that order; junction bases with no gene match: 3. The CDR3 is 14 amino acids. Germline lookup yields CDR1 ENHRY and CDR2 SYGVKD. DNA of the CDR3: TGTGCCATCACCTCTAGCGGGGGCTCCTACGAGCAGTACTTC. Translated: CAITSSGGSYEQYF.

V gene TRBV19 combines with J gene TRBJ2-7; 9 bases agree with TRBD1. CDR1 and CDR2 from the germline V gene are LNHDA and SQIVND (reference sequence). V was clipped by 4 bases and J by 4 bases; unmatched bases: 14. The CDR3 spans 17 residues. CDR3 sequence (DNA): TGTGCCAGTAGTAGATACTCCGGTGGGACAGGGTCTTACGAGCAGTACTTC. Encoded protein: CASSRYSGGTGSYEQYF. The full variable domain, completed using reference TRBV19 and TRBJ2-7, is DGGITQSPKYLFRKEGQNVTLSCEQNLNHDAMYWYRQDPGQGLRLIYYSQIVNDFQKGDIAEGYSVSREKKESFPLTVTSAQKNPTAFYLCASSRYSGGTGSYEQYFGPGTRLTVT.

The rearrangement links TRBV21-1 to TRBJ2-6; the D segment call TRBD1 is taken from the table without a DNA check. TRBV21-1 is labeled a pseudogene. The CDR3 runs 15 residues. CDR3 region: CASSKQGPGANVLTF. The DNA of the CDR3 is TGTGCCAGCAGCAAACAGGGTCCTGGGGCCAACGTCCTGACTTTC.

The V and J genes are TRBV18 and TRBJ1-2; 7 bases line up with TRBD1. Germline V gene sequence: CDR1 KGHSH, CDR2 LQKENI. After removal of 3 bases from V and 6 bases from J, the junction contained 10 bases not matched to a gene. CDR3 length: 15 residues. This chain's CDR3 is CASSPNRGMGDGYTF. CDR3 DNA sequence: TGTGCCAGCTCACCGAACAGGGGAATGGGGGATGGCTACACCTTC.

The chain has TRBV7-3 and TRBJ2-7; maybe TRBD2 (7 bases). V lost 5 bases to trimming and J lost 2 bases, with 19 bases between them. The CDR3 contains 16 residues. The germline gives CDR1 SGHTA, CDR2 FQGTGA. The CDR3 spells CASSPARGPPPYEQYF. The CDR3, as DNA: TGTGCCAGCAGCCCAGCGCGGGGGCCCCCCCCCTACGAGCAGTACTTC.

The chain uses TRBV28 and TRBJ2-7; D unresolved. CDR3 length: 12 amino acids. V dropped 3 bases and J dropped 6 bases, with 9 bases sitting between them. Germline-derived CDR1 and CDR2 are MDHEN and SYDVKM. The CDR3: CASSLRPGEQYF. The CDR3 DNA reads TGTGCCAGCAGTTTGAGACCGGGCGAGCAGTACTTC.

The chain carries TRBV6-4 and TRBJ2-1, with 15 bases matching TRBD2. This CDR3 has 13 amino acids. Germline V lookup: CDR1 MRHNA, CDR2 SNTAGT. V shed 8 bases and J 7 bases; nucleotides not matched to a gene: 0. Written as DNA, the CDR3 is TGTGCCAGCGGGACTAGCGGGAGGAATGAGCAGTTCTTC. Translating gives CASGTSGRNEQFF.

This clone showed up just a few times. V usage is TRBV6-5 and J usage is TRBJ1-5; D ambiguous. The CDR3 covers 14 residues. Germline V gene sequence: CDR1 MNHEY, CDR2 SVGAGI. Deletions cut 0 bases from V and 4 bases from J, with 7 bases between. The chain's CDR3 is CASSYSRWNQPQHF. The CDR3 DNA reads TGTGCCAGCAGTTACTCGCGGTGGAATCAGCCCCAGCATTTT.

This clone was picked up one time. The genes are TRBV19 and TRBJ2-4; tentatively, D is TRBD1 (5 bases). This CDR3 contains 17 residues. Germline lookup yields CDR1 LNHDA and CDR2 SQIVND (reference sequence). V lost 5 bases to trimming and J lost 2 bases, with 19 bases between them. The CDR3 sequence is CASSLLNRLLTKNIQYF. DNA for the CDR3: TGTGCCAGTAGTCTTTTAAACAGGCTCCTAACCAAAAACATTCAGTACTTC.

The gene calls are TRBV4-3 and TRBJ2-7; weak D call: TRBD2 (6 bases). This CDR3 is built from 15 residues. The V end lost 0 bases, the J end lost 0 bases, and 9 bases lay between the germline ends. From germline, CDR1 is LGHNA and CDR2 YSLEER. The CDR3 DNA is TGCGCCAGCAGCCAAGACCGGGGGAGCTCCTACGAGCAGTACTTC. Protein product: CASSQDRGSSYEQYF.